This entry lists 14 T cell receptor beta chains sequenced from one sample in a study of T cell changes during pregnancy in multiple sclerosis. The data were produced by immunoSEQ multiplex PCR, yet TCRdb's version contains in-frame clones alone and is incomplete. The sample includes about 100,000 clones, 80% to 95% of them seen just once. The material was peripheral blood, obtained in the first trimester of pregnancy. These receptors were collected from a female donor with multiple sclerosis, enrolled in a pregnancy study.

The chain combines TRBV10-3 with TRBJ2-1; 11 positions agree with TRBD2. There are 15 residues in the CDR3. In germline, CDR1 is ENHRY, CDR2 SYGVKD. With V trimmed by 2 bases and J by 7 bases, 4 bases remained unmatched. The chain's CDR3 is CAISETSGSRNEQFF. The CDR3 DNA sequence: TGTGCCATCAGTGAGACTAGCGGGAGCCGGAATGAGCAGTTCTTC.

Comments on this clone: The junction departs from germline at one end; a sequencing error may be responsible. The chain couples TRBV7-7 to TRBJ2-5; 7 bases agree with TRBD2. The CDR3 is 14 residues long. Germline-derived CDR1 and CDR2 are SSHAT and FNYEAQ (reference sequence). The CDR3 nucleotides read TGTGCTAGCAGCCGGAGGGAGGGAAGAGAGACCCAGTACTTC. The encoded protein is CASSRREGRETQYF.

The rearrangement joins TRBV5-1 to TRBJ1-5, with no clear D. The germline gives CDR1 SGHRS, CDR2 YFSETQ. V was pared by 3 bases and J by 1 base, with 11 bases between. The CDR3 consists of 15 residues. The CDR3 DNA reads TGCGCCAGCAGCTCCCCCAGATTGAGCAATCAGCCCCAGCATTTT. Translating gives CASSSPRLSNQPQHF.

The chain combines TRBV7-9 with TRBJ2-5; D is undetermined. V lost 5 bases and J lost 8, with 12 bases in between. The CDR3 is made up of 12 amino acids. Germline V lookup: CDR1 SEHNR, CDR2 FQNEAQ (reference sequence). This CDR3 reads CASSPGGRTQYF. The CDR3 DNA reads TGTGCCAGCAGCCCTGGTGGGCGCACCCAGTACTTC.

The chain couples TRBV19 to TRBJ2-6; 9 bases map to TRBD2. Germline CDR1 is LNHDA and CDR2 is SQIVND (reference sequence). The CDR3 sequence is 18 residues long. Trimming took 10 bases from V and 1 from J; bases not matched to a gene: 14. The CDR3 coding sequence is TGTGCCACCACCCTTAGGAGTAGCGGGAGTTCTGGGGCCAACGTCCTGACTTTC. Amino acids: CATTLRSSGSSGANVLTF.

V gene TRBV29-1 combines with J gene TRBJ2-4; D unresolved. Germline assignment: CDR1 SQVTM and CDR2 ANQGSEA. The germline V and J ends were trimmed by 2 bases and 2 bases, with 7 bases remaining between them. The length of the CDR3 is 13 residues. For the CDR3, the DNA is TGCAGCGTTGAAAGTACTACCAAAAACATTCAGTACTTC. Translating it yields CSVESTTKNIQYF.

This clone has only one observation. The DNA of the CDR3 is TGTGCCAGCAGCCAAGATTCCGTCCAAGAGACCCAGTACTTC. It specifies CASSQDSVQETQYF. The chain employs TRBV4-2 and TRBJ2-5; unclear D gene. This CDR3 is built from 14 residues. Between the trimmed V and J ends, which lost 0 bases and 1 base, there was a span of 6 bases. Germline CDR1 is LGHNA and CDR2 is YNFKEQ.

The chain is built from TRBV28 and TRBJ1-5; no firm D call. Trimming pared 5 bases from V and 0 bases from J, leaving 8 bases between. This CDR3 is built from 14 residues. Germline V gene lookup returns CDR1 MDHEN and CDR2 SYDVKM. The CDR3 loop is CASSHLYSNQPQHF. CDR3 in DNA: TGTGCCAGCAGTCACTTATATAGCAATCAGCCCCAGCATTTT. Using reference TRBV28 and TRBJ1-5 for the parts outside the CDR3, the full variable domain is DVKVTQSSRYLVKRTGEKVFLECVQDMDHENMFWYRQDPGLGLRLIYFSYDVKMKEKGDIPEGYSVSREKKERFSLILESASTNQTSMYLCASSHLYSNQPQHFGDGTRLSIL.

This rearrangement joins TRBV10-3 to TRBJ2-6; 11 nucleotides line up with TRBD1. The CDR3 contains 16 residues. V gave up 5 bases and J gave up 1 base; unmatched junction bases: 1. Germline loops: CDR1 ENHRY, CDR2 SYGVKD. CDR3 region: CAISRDRGSGANVLTF. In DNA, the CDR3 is TGTGCCATCAGTCGGGACAGGGGGTCTGGGGCCAACGTCCTGACTTTC.

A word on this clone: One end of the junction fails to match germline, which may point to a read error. CDR3 region: CASSLDQQETQYF. CDR3 nucleotide sequence: TGTGCTAGCAGCTTAGATCAACAAGAGACCCAGTACTTC. The V and J genes are TRBV7-7 and TRBJ2-5; D not certain. CDR3 size: 13 residues. Germline V gene data show CDR1 as SSHAT and CDR2 as FNYEAQ (reference sequence).

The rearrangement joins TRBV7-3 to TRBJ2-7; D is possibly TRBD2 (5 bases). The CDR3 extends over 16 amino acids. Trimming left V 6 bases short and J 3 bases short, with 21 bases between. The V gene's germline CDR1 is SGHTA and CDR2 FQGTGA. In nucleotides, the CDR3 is TGTGCCAGCAGAAAAGAAAACCCGCCGGGGTACTACGAGCAGTACTTC. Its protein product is CASRKENPPGYYEQYF.

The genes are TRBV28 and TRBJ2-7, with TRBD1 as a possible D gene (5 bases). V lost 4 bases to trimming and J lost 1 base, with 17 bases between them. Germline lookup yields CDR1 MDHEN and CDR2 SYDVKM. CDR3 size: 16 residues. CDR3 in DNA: TGTGCCAGCAGTTGGGCAGGGTTATTAAATTCCTACGAGCAGTACTTC. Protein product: CASSWAGLLNSYEQYF.

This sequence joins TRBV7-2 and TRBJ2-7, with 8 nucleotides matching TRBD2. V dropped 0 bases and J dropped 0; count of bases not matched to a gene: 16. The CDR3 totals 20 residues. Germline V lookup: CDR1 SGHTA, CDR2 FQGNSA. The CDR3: CASSLASRSGGRTSSYEQYF. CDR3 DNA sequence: TGTGCCAGCAGCTTAGCCAGCCGGTCTGGCGGGAGGACGAGCTCCTACGAGCAGTACTTC.

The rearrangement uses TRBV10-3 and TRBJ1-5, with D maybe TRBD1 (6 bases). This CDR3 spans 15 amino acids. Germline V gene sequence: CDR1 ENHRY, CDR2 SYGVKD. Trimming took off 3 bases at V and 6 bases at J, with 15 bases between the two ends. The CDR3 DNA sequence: TGTGCCATCAGTGACTTCGGGGGGGCAGGTCAGCCCCAGCATTTT. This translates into CAISDFGGAGQPQHF.